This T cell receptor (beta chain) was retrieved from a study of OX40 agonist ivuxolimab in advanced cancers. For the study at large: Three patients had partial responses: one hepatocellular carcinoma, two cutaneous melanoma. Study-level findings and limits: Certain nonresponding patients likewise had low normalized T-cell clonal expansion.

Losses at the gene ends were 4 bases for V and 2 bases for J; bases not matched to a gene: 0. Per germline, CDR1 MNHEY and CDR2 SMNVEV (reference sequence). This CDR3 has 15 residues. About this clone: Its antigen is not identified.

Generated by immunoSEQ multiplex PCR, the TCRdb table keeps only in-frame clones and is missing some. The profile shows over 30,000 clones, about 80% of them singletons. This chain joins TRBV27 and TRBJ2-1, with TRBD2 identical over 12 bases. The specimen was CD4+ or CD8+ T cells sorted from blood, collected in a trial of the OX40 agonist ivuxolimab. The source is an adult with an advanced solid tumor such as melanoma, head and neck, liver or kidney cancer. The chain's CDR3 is CASSSSGGAYNEQFF. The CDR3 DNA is TGTGCCAGCAGTTCTAGCGGGGGGGCCTACAATGAGCAGTTCTTC.